Sequencing of this T cell receptor (beta chain) was carried out in a study of T cells in tuberculosis (dated by TCRdb to between 2018 and 2020). Some background on the complete study: To characterize T cells specific for the mycobacterial lipid antigen glucose monomycolate (GMM), the study used CD1B tetramers together with high-throughput TCR immunosequencing. A South African clinical cohort compared IGRA-negative adolescents, IGRA-positive adolescents with latent tuberculosis and adults with active tuberculosis, some 10 per group. PBMC from active tuberculosis patients were archived either before standard anti-tuberculosis treatment began or within 7 days of its start. Results and caveats for the whole study, not just this receptor: An accuracy of 87% (AUROC about 0.91) was reached by a classifier using the diverse GMM-specific repertoire, compared with 70% accuracy when GEM motif frequencies were used. Smaller mean NN-distances to GMM-specific TCRs were observed in active tuberculosis TCR-alpha repertoires than in IGRA-negative controls, suggesting clonal expansion of GMM-specific TCRs. Clinical samples were selected based on which cryopreserved specimens were available, and the active tuberculosis cases were adults whereas the controls were adolescents. The smaller NN-distances were partly driven by shorter CDR3-alpha lengths in active tuberculosis patients, and the difference for TCR-beta did not reach statistical significance.

As regards this clone: This receptor's antigen is unknown. No much larger clone is present one base from it, and per-base qualities are unavailable.

V loses 1 base, J loses 0 bases, and the germline ends lie 19 bases apart. CDR1 and CDR2, looked up from the germline V gene, are SGHVS and FNYEAQ. Its CDR3 holds 19 amino acids, cysteine through phenylalanine. The kept DNA is CDR3 alone, 57 bases in frame from the first base. The time point label on this specimen signifies: new active TB diagnosis, blood taken before or within 7 days of starting treatment. Active tuberculosis patients were HIV-seronegative South African adults aged 18 years or older with a new diagnosis. Confirmation of active tuberculosis came from positive sputum smear microscopy and/or a positive M. tuberculosis culture. Unsorted cryopreserved PBMC were immunosequenced, covering on average about 100,000 T cells per clinical donor. TCR libraries were generated with the immunoSEQ multiplex PCR assay, using TCR-beta and/or TCR-alpha/delta assays for each sample. The amplified TCR libraries were sequenced on the Illumina high-throughput platform. As for the authors' bioinformatics: Clustering and dimensionality reduction were performed using pairwise TCRdist distances among GMM-specific receptors from ex vivo sorted or in vitro expanded T cells. Each clinical repertoire received a mean NN-distance score, defined as the average TCRdist to the nearest 10% of tetramer-positive reference sequences. GEM TCR motif frequency was computed as the fraction of unique TCRs matching known GEM sequences by V/J usage and CDR3 length. Active tuberculosis was classified by linear discriminant analysis with leave-one-out cross-validation, implemented in scikit-learn. Imported from immuneACCESS, the table was reduced by TCRdb to in-frame sequences with V and J called. These copies leave out some clones; in studies compared against another copy, an unresolved V gene accounts for under half, and the cause of the remainder is not known. Clone size and V and J calls were adopted from that table, with D and trimming inferred from the DNA. The sample data list around 30,000 clones, and roughly 93% of these were observed just once. About an eighth of the sample belongs to the ten largest clones.

This sequence originates from an adult with tuberculosis. The chain links TRBV7-6 with TRBJ1-5; no D gene is confidently identified. Here the sequenced sample was PBMCs, taken at tuberculosis diagnosis. At the DNA level, the sequence is TGTGCCAGCAGCTTAGAAGGGCCCCTAGCCAGATATAGCAATCAGCCCCAGCATTTT. Its protein product is CASSLEGPLARYSNQPQHF.